Listed below are T cell receptor beta chains from one sample, sequenced in a study of cytomegalovirus exposure and HLA in healthy donors. Clones were sequenced by immunoSEQ multiplex PCR, and TCRdb holds only the in-frame ones, with some missing. The data hold roughly 160,000 clones, with roughly two thirds observed a single time. The specimen was PBMCs. The receptor source for this set is a woman in her twenties or thirties in good health and CMV-seronegative. Both conserved end residues are part of each CDR3. D genes are given only for firm matches. Where a row states a size, it is once, few, many or the class of an expanded clone; other rows omit it.

abundance	v_gene	d_gene	j_gene	CDR3nt	CDR3aa
-	TRBV29-1	TRBD1	TRBJ2-7	TGCAGCGTGGAGGACAGGGCCTACGAGCAGTACTTC	CSVEDRAYEQYF
few	TRBV21-1	-	TRBJ1-5	TGTGCCAGCAGCAAAGAAGGGGGTAGAGGGGGCCCTTTTCAGCTTAGCAATCAGCCCCAGCATTTT	CASSKEGGRGGPFQLSNQPQHF
-	TRBV7-2	-	TRBJ1-5	TGTGCCAGCAGCTTAGATGGGGGGCAGCCCCAGCATTTT	CASSLDGGQPQHF
-	TRBV28	TRBD1	TRBJ2-7	TGTGCCAGCAGACCCGGGACAGGAGGGCGGAACGAGCAGTACTTC	CASRPGTGGRNEQYF
once	TRBV6-5	TRBD1	TRBJ1-6	TGTGCCAGCAGTCGAACGGGACAGGAGCTTTCACCCCTCCACTTT	CASSRTGQELSPLHF
-	TRBV28	TRBD1	TRBJ1-5	TGTGCCAGCAGTCTTACCGACAGGGGGCGAAGCCAGCCCCAGCATTTT	CASSLTDRGRSQPQHF
-	TRBV10-3	-	TRBJ1-2	TGTGCCATCAGTGAGTTGGGACTCTATGGCTACACCTTC	CAISELGLYGYTF
-	TRBV29-1	-	TRBJ2-5	TGCAGCGGTCGTACAGGATGGGGACAAGAGACCCAGTACTTC	CSGRTGWGQETQYF
once	TRBV29-1	-	TRBJ2-6	TGCAGCGTTGTTGGCCCCTCTGGGGCCAACGTCCTGACTTTC	CSVVGPSGANVLTF
-	TRBV13	TRBD1	TRBJ1-1	TGTGCCAGCAGCCGGAACAACGGACAGGGGACCACTGAAGCTTTCTTT	CASSRNNGQGTTEAFF
-	TRBV5-6	-	TRBJ2-5	TGTGCCAGCAGGCCTGCAGGGTCCTATGAGACCCAGTACTTC	CASRPAGSYETQYF
-	TRBV7-6	TRBD2	TRBJ2-7	TGTGCCAGCAGCGGACTCACTAGCGGGAGCGAGCAGTACTTC	CASSGLTSGSEQYF
-	TRBV2	-	TRBJ2-2	TGTGCCAGCACCGAACAGGGAACGAACACCGGGGAGCTGTTTTTT	CASTEQGTNTGELFF
-	TRBV30	-	TRBJ1-5	TGTGCCTGGAGTGTCCCAGGGAATAATCAGCCCCAGCATTTT	CAWSVPGNNQPQHF
-	TRBV19	TRBD2	TRBJ2-1	TGTGCCAGTAATTTCGGGAGGGCCTACAATGAGCAGTTCTTC	CASNFGRAYNEQFF
-	TRBV27	-	TRBJ2-1	TGTGCCAGCAGTTTGTCGGCTAGCTCCTACAATGAGCAGTTCTTC	CASSLSASSYNEQFF
-	TRBV5-4	TRBD1	TRBJ1-1	TGTGCCAGCAGCACTGACAGGGGGGTACACACTGAAGCTTTCTTT	CASSTDRGVHTEAFF
-	TRBV4-1	-	TRBJ1-3	TGCGCCAGCAGCCATCCTACAGGGCCTAGGGGAAACACCATATATTTT	CASSHPTGPRGNTIYF
-	TRBV4-1	TRBD2	TRBJ2-1	TGCGCCAGCAGCTCCCCCCCCGGGACTAGCGGGGGCCCCTACAATGAGCAGTTCTTC	CASSSPPGTSGGPYNEQFF
-	TRBV4-1	-	TRBJ2-2	TGCGCCAGCAGCCAAGAGAGTAGCGGCGCGAACACCGGGGAGCTGTTTTTT	CASSQESSGANTGELFF
-	TRBV27	-	TRBJ2-1	TGTGCCAGCAGTATGGGCCGAGGGCACAATGAGCAGTTCTTC	CASSMGRGHNEQFF
-	TRBV5-1	TRBD1	TRBJ2-1	TGCGCCAGCAGCTTGGTAAACCTTGGGACAGGCAATGAGCAGTTCTTC	CASSLVNLGTGNEQFF
-	TRBV13	TRBD2	TRBJ2-3	TGTGCCAGCAGCTTCGCTAGCGGGGTTACGCAGTATTTT	CASSFASGVTQYF
-	TRBV28	-	TRBJ1-2	TGTGCCAGCAGCCAAACAGAGAACTATGGCTACACCTTC	CASSQTENYGYTF
-	TRBV29-1	TRBD2	TRBJ2-7	TGCAGCGTTGATGGCGGGACTAGCTACGAGCAGTACTTC	CSVDGGTSYEQYF
-	TRBV7-9	TRBD1	TRBJ1-2	TGTTCCAGCAGCTTAACTTCGACAGGGGGCTATGGCTACACCTTC	CSSSLTSTGGYGYTF
once	TRBV5-6	-	TRBJ2-7	TGTGCCAGCACAAAACGGTACCGGGAGTCCTCCTACGAGCAGTACTTC	CASTKRYRESSYEQYF
few	TRBV2	TRBD1	TRBJ2-7	TGTGCCACCGTGCGGGGGACAGGGTCCTACGAGCAGTACTTC	CATVRGTGSYEQYF
few	TRBV7-9	-	TRBJ1-1	TGTGCCAGCAGCTTAGCGGGAGGCAATTCTAACACTGAAGCTTTCTTT	CASSLAGGNSNTEAFF
-	TRBV25-1	TRBD1	TRBJ2-7	TGTGCCAGCAGTCTAGGACAGGGGGGCCCCGACGAGCAGTACTTC	CASSLGQGGPDEQYF
-	TRBV18	-	TRBJ1-2	TGTGCCAGCTCACCAGTAACAGAGAATGGCTACACCTTC	CASSPVTENGYTF
few	TRBV7-9	TRBD1	TRBJ2-7	TGTGCCAGCAGGCGGACAGGGGTACGAGCGGGGCCCTCCTACGAGCAGTACTTC	CASRRTGVRAGPSYEQYF
few	TRBV6-6	-	TRBJ2-7	TGTGCCACCCTGGAGCAAAGCTCCTACGAGCAGTACTTC	CATLEQSSYEQYF
-	TRBV19	-	TRBJ2-7	TGTGCCAGTAGTTCGATCCGAACAGGGCGAAGCTCCTACGAGCAGTACTTC	CASSSIRTGRSSYEQYF
-	TRBV9	-	TRBJ2-1	TGTGCCAGCAGCGTAAAACAGGGCTCCTACAATGAGCAGTTCTTC	CASSVKQGSYNEQFF
-	TRBV5-4	TRBD1	TRBJ1-2	TGTGCCAGCAGCTCGACAGGGGAGGAATATGGCTACACCTTC	CASSSTGEEYGYTF
-	TRBV18	-	TRBJ2-3	TGTGCCAGCTCACTAGCCCCGACAGGAACTAGCACAGATACGCAGTATTTT	CASSLAPTGTSTDTQYF
-	TRBV6-4	TRBD2	TRBJ2-1	TGTGCCAGCAGTGAACGCGGGGGGGCGGTCCATGAGCAGTTCTTC	CASSERGGAVHEQFF
once	TRBV7-9	-	TRBJ1-6	TGTGCCACCACCCTGGGGCAGGCCAATCCCTCCTATAATTCACCCCTCCACTTT	CATTLGQANPSYNSPLHF
-	TRBV5-4	-	TRBJ1-4	TGTGCCAGCAGCTTCGGATGGGAGTCTGAAAAACTGTTTTTT	CASSFGWESEKLFF
few	TRBV7-2	TRBD1	TRBJ2-7	TGTGCCAGCAGCTTAGATTCGGACAGGCTATCCTACGAGCAGTACTTC	CASSLDSDRLSYEQYF
-	TRBV9	TRBD2	TRBJ2-5	TGTGCCAGCAGCTCCTTCGGAGCGGGAGAAGAGACCCAGTACTTC	CASSSFGAGEETQYF
once	TRBV11-2	-	TRBJ2-7	TGTGCCAGCAGCTTAGGCAGTGTATCCTACGAGCAGTACTTC	CASSLGSVSYEQYF
-	TRBV7-2	-	TRBJ2-2	TGTGCCAGCAGCAACCGCGAGCCCACCGGGGAGCTGTTTTTT	CASSNREPTGELFF
-	TRBV10-3	-	TRBJ2-7	TGTGCCATCAGACTGGACGAAGGGAGTGAGCAGTACTTC	CAIRLDEGSEQYF
-	TRBV9	TRBD2	TRBJ2-1	TGTGCCAGCAGCGGGGGGCGACTAGCGGGGGGATACAATGAGCAGTTCTTC	CASSGGRLAGGYNEQFF
-	TRBV7-2	TRBD2	TRBJ2-3	TGTGCCAGCAGCTTAGGCGGGAGAATGTCAGATACGCAGTATTTT	CASSLGGRMSDTQYF
-	TRBV9	TRBD2	TRBJ2-7	TGTGCCAGCAGCCTTGGGACTAGCGGAACCTACGAGCAGTACTTC	CASSLGTSGTYEQYF
-	TRBV29-1	TRBD2	TRBJ2-1	TGCAGCTGCGTTAGACTAGCGGGAGACCCGGGAGAGCAGTTCTTC	CSCVRLAGDPGEQFF
-	TRBV5-6	-	TRBJ1-2	TGTGCCAGCAGCTTGGTGACAGACTATGGCTACACCTTC	CASSLVTDYGYTF
-	TRBV29-1	-	TRBJ2-7	TGCAGCGTTCTCTACGGGGGGCCTGCCTACGAGCAGTACTTC	CSVLYGGPAYEQYF
-	TRBV6-1	TRBD1	TRBJ2-7	TGTGCCAGCAGTGCGCGGACAGGGGGGATGTTC	CASSARTGGMF
-	TRBV9	-	TRBJ2-1	TGTGCCAGCACCAAAACAGGGCAACCCTACAATGAGCGGTTCTTC	CASTKTGQPYNERFF
-	TRBV28	TRBD1	TRBJ1-1	TGTGCCAGCAAACTTCCGGGACAGGGGTTTACTGAAGCTTTCTTT	CASKLPGQGFTEAFF
-	TRBV27	-	TRBJ2-7	TGTGCCAGCAGTTTAAACCCAGGCTACGAGCAGTACTTC	CASSLNPGYEQYF
-	TRBV2	TRBD1	TRBJ1-6	TGTGCCAGCAGTGAACTGGACAGGGCCCATTCACCCCTCCACTTT	CASSELDRAHSPLHF
-	TRBV6-5	TRBD1	TRBJ2-7	TGTGCCAGCAGTCCCGGGACAGGGAACGAGCAGTACTTC	CASSPGTGNEQYF
-	TRBV29-1	-	TRBJ2-7	TGCAGCTTTGTTGGCCCGCCGCTCTACGAGCAGTACTTC	CSFVGPPLYEQYF
-	TRBV7-7	TRBD2	TRBJ2-5	TGTGCCAGCGGGACGCGGGGGGGCGGTCCTGGTGAGACCCAGTACTTC	CASGTRGGGPGETQYF
once	TRBV27	TRBD2	TRBJ2-1	TGTGCCAGCAGTTTTAATCCTAGCGGGGGGGCCGAGCAGTTCTTC	CASSFNPSGGAEQFF